One sample yielded the 9 T cell receptor beta chains listed below, sequenced in a study of T cells in women clearing cervical HPV infection. This table comes from immunoSEQ multiplex PCR, and its TCRdb copy is limited to in-frame clones, with some not included. Recorded for this sample: 30,000 or so clones. Material: blood buffy coat. The receptors originated from a woman between 18 and 70 years old with a cervical HPV16 infection that either progressed to CIN3+ or cleared (not recorded which).

Turning to this clone: With the read ending 3 residues before the CDR3 end, the germline J gene is used to fill in that end. The J gene is TRBJ2-7, the V gene TRBV12-3 or TRBV12-4, with D possibly being TRBD1 (5 bases). Trimming cost V 6 bases and J 2 bases, with 11 bases left between them. The CDR3 totals 13 residues. CDR3 residues: CASSRQSPYEQYF. The CDR3 DNA, read in part, is TGTGCCAGCAGCCGACAGAGTCCCTACGAG.

The CDR3 DNA, read in part, is TGCAGCGTTAGAGGACTAGCGGGGGGGCCAGTAGTTGTAGATACG. It is translated as CSVRGLAGGPVVVDT. In full, the CDR3 reads CSVRGLAGGPVVVDTQYF. The chain employs TRBV29-1 and TRBJ2-3, with 15 positions matching TRBD2. The read stops 3 residues short of the end of the CDR3; the missing end is completed from the germline J gene. The trim removed 5 bases at V and 5 bases at J, leaving 14 bases unmatched. Germline CDR1 is SQVTM and CDR2 is ANQGSEA. The CDR3 contains 18 residues.

Details on this clone: The read is 3 residues too short to cover the CDR3 end, so that end is filled in from the germline J gene. The chain couples TRBV19 to TRBJ1-1; D not resolved. This CDR3 contains 13 residues. Trimming left V 7 bases short and J 5 bases short, with 14 bases between. Germline assignment: CDR1 LNHDA and CDR2 SQIVND (reference sequence). CDR3 DNA, as far as it was read: TGTGCCAGTACCGATTCCGGCGGAACTGAA. Translation gives CASTDSGGTE. The whole CDR3 is CASTDSGGTEAFF.

Concerning this clone itself: The read ends 3 residues shy of where the CDR3 ends; the end is completed using the germline J gene. The chain recombines TRBV7-8 with TRBJ1-1; TRBD1 aligns across 10 bases. Per the germline V gene, CDR1 is SGHVS and CDR2 is FQNEAQ. Unmatched junction bases numbered 10, after V lost 5 bases and J lost 1 base. The CDR3 is 17 residues long. The covered CDR3 bases are TGTGCCAGCAGCCCGGGACAGGGGACGTTTAGGAACACTGAA. It codes for CASSPGQGTFRNTE. The complete CDR3 protein is CASSPGQGTFRNTEAFF.

Concerning this clone itself: With the read ending 3 residues before the CDR3 end, the germline J gene is used to fill in that end. The rearrangement joins TRBV7-9 to TRBJ2-3; a weak D match, TRBD1 (6 bases). This CDR3 has 15 residues. The V gene's germline CDR1 is SEHNR and CDR2 FQNEAQ (reference sequence). The germline V and J ends were trimmed by 3 bases and 6 bases, with 16 bases remaining between them. CDR3 sequence: CASSLTRTGQDTQYF. CDR3 DNA (partial): TGTGCCAGCAGCTTGACCCGCACAGGGCAGGATACG.

A word on this clone: Read coverage stops 3 residues before the CDR3 terminus; the germline J gene supplies the remainder. The rearrangement joins TRBV20-1 to TRBJ2-5; TRBD1 might be the D (6 bases). CDR1 and CDR2 (germline): DFQATT, SNEGSKA (reference sequence). CDR3 length equals 15 residues. Trimming pared 1 base from V and 1 base from J, leaving 13 bases between. CDR3 DNA (partial): TGCAGTGCTAGAGCTACAGGGCTCCCCCAAGAGACC. This codes for CSARATGLPQET. The entire CDR3 sequence reads CSARATGLPQETQYF.

Regarding this clone: Sequence at one end of the junction differs from germline and may be a read error. The read stops 3 residues short of the end of the CDR3; the missing end is completed from the germline J gene. This chain connects TRBV5-4 to TRBJ1-1, with TRBD1 identical over 9 bases. The V gene's germline CDR1 is SGHNT and CDR2 YYREEE (reference sequence). This CDR3 region has 14 residues. The CDR3 bases that were read are TGTGCCAGCAGTTTGGACAGGGGTAGCACTGAA. Its protein is CASSLDRGSTE. The entire CDR3 reads CASSLDRGSTEAFF.

A remark on this clone: Coverage ceases 3 residues before the CDR3 finishes, and the germline J gene fills in the end. The rearrangement joins TRBV20-1 to TRBJ2-3; TRBD2 matches 16 bases. The CDR3 totals 19 residues. Germline CDR1 reads DFQATT; CDR2 reads SNEGSKA (reference sequence). Trimming took 7 bases from V and 2 from J; bases not matched to a gene: 15. The chain's CDR3 is CSVAHRGLAGGRPTDTQYF. The sequenced CDR3 bases are TGCAGTGTTGCGCACAGGGGACTAGCGGGGGGGCGACCCACAGATACG.

A remark on this clone: Read data end 3 residues before the CDR3 end; the end is taken from the germline J gene. The chain combines TRBV10-3 with TRBJ2-5; TRBD1 is a possible D gene (6 bases). This CDR3 is built from 13 residues. CDR1 ENHRY and CDR2 SYGVKD come from the germline V gene. The ends were cut back, 5 bases at V and 3 bases at J, with 10 bases in the middle. The CDR3 loop is CAISFRTEETQYF. The sequenced part of the CDR3 DNA is TGTGCCATCAGTTTTCGGACAGAAGAGACC.